The clone carrying this T cell receptor (beta chain) was seen a handful of times. The antigen is unknown. These data come from a study of T-cell memory formation after mild COVID-19. In the study overall: Among the donors, TCR clusters were largely specific to each donor.

Sample barcodes and UMIs were carried by the TCR alpha and TCR beta cDNA libraries that 5'RACE generated with constant-segment primers. TCRdb redid the calling of the 5' RACE reads with MiXCR, one entry per CDR3 protein. The table includes around 300,000 distinct CDR3 sequences, roughly 13% detected once. Study-level findings and limits: Among CD4+ contracting clones, most were CM and EM, and CD8+ ones EMRA. Clones that got smaller from day 15 to 85 had even CD4/CD8, while clones growing later tipped toward CD4+.

This CDR3 is built from 11 residues. CDR1 SGHTA and CDR2 FQGNSA come from the germline V gene. Trimming pared 3 bases from V and 15 bases from J, leaving 12 bases between. Sequenced material: PBMCs or a T cell subset sorted from them (not recorded which). The genes are TRBV7-2 and TRBJ2-1; a weak D match, TRBD2 (5 bases). This sequence originates from a man aged 18 to 35 who had mild COVID-19 (a few samples of this study predate the infection). Cell type and time point are not known. DNA for the CDR3: TGTGCCAGCAGCTTGTCGACGGGGAGGTTCTTC. It specifies CASSLSTGRFF. Supplemented by reference TRBV7-2 and TRBJ2-1, the full variable domain reads GAGVSQSPSNKVTEKGKDVELRCDPISGHTALYWYRQSLGQGLEFLIYFQGNSAPDKSGLPSDRFSAERTGGSVSTLTIQRTQQEDSAVYLCASSLSTGRFFGPGTRLTVL.